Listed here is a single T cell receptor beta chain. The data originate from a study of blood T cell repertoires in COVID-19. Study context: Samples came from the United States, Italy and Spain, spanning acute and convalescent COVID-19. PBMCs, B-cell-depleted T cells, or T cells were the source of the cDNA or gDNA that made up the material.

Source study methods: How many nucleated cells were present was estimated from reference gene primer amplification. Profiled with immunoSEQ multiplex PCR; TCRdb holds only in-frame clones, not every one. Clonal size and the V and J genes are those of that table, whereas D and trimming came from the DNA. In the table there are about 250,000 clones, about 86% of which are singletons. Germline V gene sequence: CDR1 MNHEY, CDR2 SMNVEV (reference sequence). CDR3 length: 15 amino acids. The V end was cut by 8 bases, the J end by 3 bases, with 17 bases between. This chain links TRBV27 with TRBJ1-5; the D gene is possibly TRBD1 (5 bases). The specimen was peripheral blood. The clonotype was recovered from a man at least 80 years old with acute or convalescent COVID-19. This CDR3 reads CASAAGQTYNQPQHF. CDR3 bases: TGTGCCAGCGCCGCGGGGCAGACATACAATCAGCCCCAGCATTTT.